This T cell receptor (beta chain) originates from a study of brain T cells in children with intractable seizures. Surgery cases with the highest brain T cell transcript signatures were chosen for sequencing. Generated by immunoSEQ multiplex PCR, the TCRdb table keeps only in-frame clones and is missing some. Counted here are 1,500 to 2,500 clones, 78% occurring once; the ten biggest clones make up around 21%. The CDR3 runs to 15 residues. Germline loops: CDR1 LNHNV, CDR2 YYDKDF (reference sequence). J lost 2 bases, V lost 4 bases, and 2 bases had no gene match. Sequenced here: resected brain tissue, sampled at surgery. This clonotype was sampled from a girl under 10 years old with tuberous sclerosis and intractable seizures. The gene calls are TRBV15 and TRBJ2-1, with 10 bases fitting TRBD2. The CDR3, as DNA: TGTGCCACCAGCATCGGGACTAGCGCCTACAATGAGCAGTTCTTC. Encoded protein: CATSIGTSAYNEQFF.